These T cell receptor beta chains were read from a single sample in a study of T cells in Graves' hyperthyroidism and ophthalmopathy. One entry per CDR3 protein results from TCRdb running MiXCR on the multiplex PCR reads. This table holds roughly 740,000 distinct CDR3 sequences, less than 20% found once. The sequenced sample consisted of blood. The origin of the receptors is a man younger than 30 with Graves' hyperthyroidism. Both conserved end residues are part of each CDR3. D genes are given only for firm matches. Where a row states a size, it is once, few, many or the class of an expanded clone; other rows omit it.

clone size | J gene | V gene | D gene | CDR3 DNA | CDR3 protein
. | TRBJ2-2 | TRBV18 | . | TGTGCCAGCCGGACTTCCCCGAACACCGGGGAGCTGTTTTTT | CASRTSPNTGELFF
few | TRBJ2-1 | TRBV10-1 | TRBD2 | TGCGCCAGCAGTGAACTAGCGGGAGGCCTCTACAATGAGCAGTTCTTC | CASSELAGGLYNEQFF
. | TRBJ1-2 | TRBV7-9 | . | TGTGCCAGCAGCTTGACCGGGACAAATGGCTACACCTTC | CASSLTGTNGYTF
. | TRBJ2-3 | TRBV12-3/TRBV12-4 | TRBD1 | TGTGCCAGCATGTATAGGACAGGGACGTCAGATACGCAGTATTTT | CASMYRTGTSDTQYF
many | TRBJ2-5 | TRBV2 | . | TGTGCCAGCAGGAGGGACTACCAAGAGACCCAGTACTTC | CASRRDYQETQYF
few | TRBJ2-7 | TRBV28 | TRBD2 | TGTGCCAGCAGCGCCCCGAGGCGGGAGGTCTACGAGCAGTACTTC | CASSAPRREVYEQYF
many | TRBJ2-2 | TRBV30 | TRBD1 | TGTGCCTGGAGTGTTTACCGGACAGGGCGCACCGGGGAGCTGTTTTTT | CAWSVYRTGRTGELFF
many | TRBJ2-1 | TRBV11-1 | . | TGTGCCAGCAGCTCCCCGAAGAACGGCCCTGGGGGGCACAATGAGCAGTTCTTC | CASSSPKNGPGGHNEQFF
few | TRBJ2-6 | TRBV2 | . | TGTGCCAGCAGTTTCAACCGGGACCCCGGATCTGGGGCCAACGTCCTGACTTTC | CASSFNRDPGSGANVLTF
few | TRBJ2-1 | TRBV9 | . | TGTGCCAGCAGCTCCCATGGGCAGGGATCCTACAATGAGCAGTTCTTC | CASSSHGQGSYNEQFF
many | TRBJ1-5 | TRBV30 | . | TGTGCCTGGAGTGTACGGGGGAATCAGCCCCAGCATTTT | CAWSVRGNQPQHF
many | TRBJ2-1 | TRBV12-3/TRBV12-4 | . | TGTGCCAGCAGGGAGCGGACGAACGCTAATGAGCAGTTCTTC | CASRERTNANEQFF
few | TRBJ2-1 | TRBV29-1 | . | TGCAGCGCCGTGGCCATCTACAATGAGCAGTTCTTC | CSAVAIYNEQFF
. | TRBJ2-3 | TRBV9 | . | TGTGCCAGCAGCGTAGCGAGCTCAGATACGCAGTATTTT | CASSVASSDTQYF
. | TRBJ1-4 | TRBV2 | . | TGTGCCAGCAGTGAGTTCAGATCTAATGAAAAACTGTTTTTT | CASSEFRSNEKLFF
many | TRBJ1-5 | TRBV30 | . | TGTGCCTGGAGTGCGGGGCTACTTCTGGATCAGCCCCAGCATTTT | CAWSAGLLLDQPQHF
many | TRBJ2-7 | TRBV6-1 | . | TGTGCCAGCACCCGGGGCTCGGGCTACGAGCAGTACTTC | CASTRGSGYEQYF
many | TRBJ1-4 | TRBV7-8 | . | TGTGCCAGCAGCTTCAACAGCTTGAATGAAAAACTGTTTTTT | CASSFNSLNEKLFF
. | TRBJ1-3 | TRBV12-3/TRBV12-4 | . | TGTGCCAGCAGAACCGGGAACCCGGGTTGGGGAAACACCATATATTTT | CASRTGNPGWGNTIYF
many | TRBJ2-3 | TRBV7-9 | TRBD1 | TGTGCCAGCAGCTTAGACCGGGACAGGGCGGGAGATACGCAGTATTTT | CASSLDRDRAGDTQYF
once | TRBJ1-6 | TRBV7-9 | TRBD1 | TGTGCCAGCAGCCACGGACAGGGGAATTCACCCCTCCACTTT | CASSHGQGNSPLHF
few | TRBJ1-2 | TRBV20-1 | . | TGCAGTGCGCTTCAGGGAAGGAACTATGGCTACACCTTC | CSALQGRNYGYTF
few | TRBJ1-5 | TRBV2 | TRBD1 | TGTGCCAGCAGCCTCAGGGGGCTGACTCAGCCCCAGCATTTT | CASSLRGLTQPQHF
. | TRBJ2-7 | TRBV6-2/TRBV6-3 | . | TGTGCCAGCAGTTACAGCCCTCCGGGACTCAAGGAGCAGTACTTC | CASSYSPPGLKEQYF
. | TRBJ2-2 | TRBV18 | TRBD2 | TGTGCCAGCTCACAAACTAGCGGGAGTTGGACCGGGGAGCTGTTTTTT | CASSQTSGSWTGELFF
. | TRBJ1-4 | TRBV7-9 | . | TGTGCCAGCAGCCCCCCAGGGGCAACTAATGAAAAACTGTTTTTT | CASSPPGATNEKLFF
once | TRBJ1-2 | TRBV28 | TRBD1 | TGTGCCAGCAGTCGACGGGACAGACCTAACTATGGCTACACCTTC | CASSRRDRPNYGYTF